Each of the 5 T cell receptor beta chains below was sequenced from the same sample in a study of T cell responses to AZD1222 COVID-19 vaccine. This table comes from immunoSEQ multiplex PCR, and its TCRdb copy is limited to in-frame clones, with some not included. The table has more than 95,000 clones, around 88% seen once. The material was peripheral blood, obtained on day 0 of AZD1222 vaccination. The source of these receptors is an adult in good health.

This chain links TRBV27 with TRBJ2-7; 9 bases fit TRBD2. This CDR3 region has 15 residues. The germline V gene has CDR1 MNHEY and CDR2 SMNVEV (reference sequence). The V and J ends lost 2 bases and 2 bases, in that order; junction bases with no gene match: 4. CDR3 bases: TGTGCCAGCAGTTTAGGGGGACTAGCTCCCTACGAGCAGTACTTC. Amino acids: CASSLGGLAPYEQYF.

CDR3: CASRNPLDRRYGYTF. Written as DNA, the CDR3 is TGTGCCAGTAGAAACCCCCTGGACAGGAGGTATGGCTACACCTTC. The chain has TRBV19 and TRBJ1-2, with 7 bases aligning to TRBD1. The trim removed 6 bases at V and 5 bases at J, leaving 12 bases unmatched. CDR1 and CDR2 (germline): LNHDA, SQIVND (reference sequence). The CDR3 loop spans 15 amino acids.

V is TRBV5-1 and J is TRBJ2-2; no definite D call. CDR3 length: 15 residues. The V and J ends lost 0 bases and 1 base respectively, with 7 bases between them. Germline V gene data show CDR1 as SGHRS and CDR2 as YFSETQ. CDR3 loop: CASSLGHRNTGELFF. CDR3 nucleotide sequence: TGCGCCAGCAGCTTGGGACATAGGAACACCGGGGAGCTGTTTTTT.

The CDR3 DNA reads as TGTGCCAGCAGTTTAGTTGTGCAGTCCCAGCATTTT. It codes for CASSLVVQSQHF. The V call is TRBV28, the J call TRBJ1-5; D uncertain. Between the trimmed V and J ends, which lost 2 bases and 11 bases, there was a span of 10 bases. CDR3 length: 12 amino acids. Germline CDR1 and CDR2: MDHEN and SYDVKM.

The chain couples TRBV7-2 to TRBJ1-6; a weak D match, TRBD1 (5 bases). Trimming removed 5 bases from V and 7 bases from J, with 15 bases in between. The CDR3 spans 15 residues. Germline CDR1 is SGHTA and CDR2 is FQGNSA. The CDR3 nucleotides are TGTGCCAGCAGCACCCGGGACCGAAACAATTCACCCCTCCACTTT. This translates into CASSTRDRNNSPLHF.